A selection of T cell receptor beta chains follows, all from one sample in a study of T cell responses to AZD1222 COVID-19 vaccine. Data came from immunoSEQ multiplex PCR; TCRdb stores just in-frame clones and leaves some out. The repertoire has fewer than 180,000 clones, roughly 94% of them found once; the top ten carry over 1%. Source: peripheral blood, taken on day 0 of AZD1222 vaccination. The receptors originated from an adult in good health. Each CDR3 is given with its conserved first and last residue. The D gene is left open where the match is weak. The size of a clone is reported for some rows only, either as once, few or many, or as a class for expanded clones.

V	D	J	size	CDR3	DNA
TRBV5-1	TRBD1	TRBJ1-6	.	CASSSSYRGHNSPLHF	TGCGCCAGCAGCTCCTCCTACAGGGGCCATAATTCACCCCTCCACTTT
TRBV7-8	TRBD1	TRBJ2-5	.	CASSLWDREEETQYF	TGTGCCAGCAGCCTATGGGACAGAGAGGAGGAGACCCAGTACTTC
TRBV10-3	TRBD1	TRBJ1-3	.	CAISEWVGQADTIYF	TGTGCCATCAGTGAGTGGGTAGGACAGGCCGACACCATATATTTT
TRBV24-1	TRBD1	TRBJ1-3	.	CATSDRQGAGNTIYF	TGTGCCACCAGTGATAGACAGGGGGCTGGAAACACCATATATTTT
TRBV11-2	.	TRBJ1-3	.	CASSLLNTGRSSGNTIYF	TGTGCCAGCAGCTTATTAAATACAGGGAGAAGCTCCGGAAACACCATATATTTT
TRBV10-3	.	TRBJ1-2	.	CAISEVRAGGYTF	TGTGCCATCAGTGAGGTCCGTGCGGGGGGCTACACCTTC
TRBV11-2	TRBD1	TRBJ1-1	.	CASSLTRYQGAEAFF	TGTGCCAGCAGCCTCACTCGGTACCAGGGGGCTGAAGCTTTCTTT
TRBV3-1/TRBV3-2	.	TRBJ2-5	.	CASSQDTLGAQYF	TGTGCCAGCAGCCAAGATACCCTAGGGGCCCAGTACTTC
TRBV14	TRBD2	TRBJ2-1	.	CASRSSGSVVNEQFF	TGTGCCAGCAGATCTAGCGGGAGTGTTGTGAATGAGCAGTTCTTC
TRBV3-1/TRBV3-2	.	TRBJ2-3	.	CASSQGLTSNSPDTQYF	TGTGCCAGCAGCCAAGGCTTAACTAGTAACTCCCCAGATACGCAGTATTTT
TRBV30	.	TRBJ1-5	.	CAWSVGGANSGSNQPQHF	TGTGCCTGGAGTGTTGGGGGGGCAAATTCGGGGAGCAATCAGCCCCAGCATTTT
TRBV20-1	TRBD1	TRBJ1-2	once	CSAGDRGRGYTF	TGCAGTGCTGGTGACAGGGGGCGAGGCTACACCTTC
TRBV2	.	TRBJ2-2	.	CASMNRGGTGELFF	TGTGCCAGCATGAACAGGGGGGGCACCGGGGAGCTGTTTTTT
TRBV9	.	TRBJ2-2	.	CASSVERAGELFF	TGTGCCAGCAGCGTAGAAAGGGCCGGGGAGCTGTTTTTT
TRBV29-1	.	TRBJ1-2	.	CSVALGHGYTF	TGCAGCGTTGCCCTGGGGCATGGCTACACCTTC
TRBV4-2	TRBD1	TRBJ1-5	once	CASSQDWDRGNQPQHF	TGTGCCAGCAGCCAAGATTGGGACAGGGGCAATCAGCCCCAGCATTTT
TRBV10-3	.	TRBJ1-5	.	CAISEGRPQHF	TGTGCCATCAGTGAAGGGCGGCCCCAGCATTTT
TRBV12-3/TRBV12-4	.	TRBJ1-2	.	CASSLVSDYGYTF	TGTGCCAGCAGTTTGGTGTCAGACTATGGCTACACCTTC
TRBV7-5	.	TRBJ1-1	.	CARGRTVRDTEAFF	TGTGCCAGAGGTCGGACAGTTCGGGACACTGAAGCTTTCTTT
TRBV5-5	TRBD1	TRBJ1-1	.	CASSLILGTGRTEAFF	TGTGCCAGCAGCTTAATTCTAGGGACAGGGAGAACTGAAGCTTTCTTT
TRBV19	.	TRBJ2-6	.	CASDWGRSGANVLTF	TGTGCCAGTGATTGGGGCAGGTCTGGGGCCAACGTCCTGACTTTC
TRBV3-1/TRBV3-2	.	TRBJ2-4	.	CASSQGATKNIQYF	TGTGCCAGCAGCCAAGGGGCAACCAAAAACATTCAGTACTTC
TRBV3-1/TRBV3-2	.	TRBJ2-1	.	CASSQTAGLPSGGNEQFF	TGTGCCAGCAGCCAAACAGCCGGGCTCCCCTCTGGCGGGAATGAGCAGTTCTTC
TRBV10-3	.	TRBJ1-5	.	CAISEGWQPQHF	TGTGCCATCAGTGAAGGGTGGCAGCCCCAGCATTTT
TRBV14	.	TRBJ1-6	.	CASSQQAQSSYNSPLHF	TGTGCCAGCAGCCAACAGGCCCAAAGCTCCTATAATTCACCCCTCCACTTT
TRBV6-5	.	TRBJ2-5	.	CASSYSTQETQYF	TGTGCCAGCAGTTACTCCACTCAAGAGACCCAGTACTTC
TRBV7-9	.	TRBJ1-6	.	CASSNGQKKSYNSPLHF	TGTGCCAGCAGCAACGGACAGAAAAAGTCCTATAATTCACCCCTCCACTTT
TRBV7-9	.	TRBJ2-2	.	CASSNPQGYTGELFF	TGTGCCAGCAGTAACCCCCAGGGATACACCGGGGAGCTGTTTTTT
TRBV19	.	TRBJ1-5	.	CASSWTVSNQPQHF	TGTGCCAGTAGTTGGACAGTTAGCAATCAGCCCCAGCATTTT
TRBV6-2/TRBV6-3	.	TRBJ2-3	.	CASSSGLPADTQYF	TGTGCCAGCAGTTCCGGACTTCCGGCAGATACGCAGTATTTT
TRBV9	TRBD1	TRBJ1-4	.	CASSDTGVYGEKLFF	TGTGCCAGCAGCGATACAGGGGTCTACGGTGAAAAACTGTTTTTT
TRBV4-1	TRBD2	TRBJ2-5	.	CASSLSVAGGIQETQYF	TGCGCCAGCAGCCTCTCCGTAGCGGGAGGTATCCAAGAGACCCAGTACTTC
TRBV7-2	TRBD1	TRBJ2-3	.	CASSLGTGADTQYF	TGTGCCAGCAGCTTAGGAACAGGGGCAGATACGCAGTATTTT
TRBV19	.	TRBJ2-5	.	CASSIAGGGLGETQYF	TGTGCCAGTAGTATAGCAGGCGGGGGCCTTGGAGAGACCCAGTACTTC
TRBV7-9	.	TRBJ1-6	few	CASSFSLYNSPLHF	TGTGCCAGCAGCTTTAGCCTCTATAATTCACCCCTCCACTTT
TRBV7-9	.	TRBJ1-4	.	CASSPAGTTNEKLFF	TGTGCCAGCAGCCCCGCCGGGACAACTAATGAAAAACTGTTTTTT
TRBV29-1	TRBD1	TRBJ1-3	.	CSVKQGAGGNTIYF	TGCAGTGTTAAACAGGGGGCTGGTGGAAACACCATATATTTT
TRBV13	TRBD1	TRBJ1-1	.	CASSLMGQGNTEAFF	TGTGCCAGCAGCTTAATGGGACAGGGGAACACTGAAGCTTTCTTT
TRBV2	.	TRBJ1-1	.	CASSEERVHPAFF	TGTGCCAGCAGTGAAGAAAGGGTTCATCCAGCTTTCTTT
TRBV7-3	.	TRBJ1-2	.	CASSLGAGDPYGYTF	TGTGCCAGCAGCTTAGGGGCAGGGGACCCCTATGGCTACACCTTC
TRBV9	.	TRBJ2-3	.	CASSVDWKAPTDTQYF	TGTGCCAGCAGCGTAGATTGGAAAGCCCCCACAGATACGCAGTATTTT